The following is a T cell receptor beta chain sequence with its context. At one of its ends the junction is not consistent with the germline gene, which may arise from a read error. The data were obtained in a study of CD8 T cells in ankylosing spondylitis. Germline V CDR1 and CDR2: MNHNS, SASEGT. The CDR3 runs to 15 residues. TCRdb independently ran MiXCR on the 5' RACE reads; one entry per CDR3 protein. The table includes nearly 250,000 distinct CDR3 sequences, roughly 32% detected once. The rearrangement uses TRBV6-1 and TRBJ2-3; 7 nucleotides agree with TRBD1. The clonotype originates from a male donor with ankylosing spondylitis or in good health (not recorded which). What was sequenced was blood, either unsorted or a sorted T cell fraction (not recorded which). CDR3 sequence reads: CASSLRDSSTDAQYF. The CDR3, as DNA: TGTGCCAGCAGTCTCCGGGACAGTAGCACAGATGCGCAGTATTTT.